A single sample gave rise to the 3 T cell receptor beta chains below, sequenced in a study of cytomegalovirus exposure and HLA in healthy donors. The table came from immunoSEQ multiplex PCR; TCRdb's copy has only in-frame clones and leaves some out. Altogether a few hundred thousand clones are present, around 90% being singletons, with the ten largest covering 2.9%. The sequenced material came from PBMCs. Every receptor here comes from a woman aged 18-29 years in good health and CMV-seronegative.

The gene calls are TRBV19 and TRBJ1-1; 8 bases are shared with TRBD1. In germline, CDR1 is LNHDA, CDR2 SQIVND (reference sequence). This CDR3 has 15 amino acids. The V gene end was trimmed by 3 bases and the J gene end by 3 bases; junction bases not matched to a gene: 6. The CDR3 nucleotides are TGTGCCAGTAGTATTGGGGCAGGGGGCCACACTGAAGCTTTCTTT. It is translated as CASSIGAGGHTEAFF.

In this sample, this clone turned up a few times. The rearrangement joins TRBV7-9 to TRBJ1-5, with D possibly matching TRBD1 (6 bases). Germline V gene sequence: CDR1 SEHNR, CDR2 FQNEAQ (reference sequence). CDR3 length: 14 residues. V lost 2 bases to trimming and J lost 3 bases, with 8 bases between them. The CDR3 spells CASSLSGDNQPQHF. The CDR3 DNA is TGTGCCAGCAGCTTATCAGGGGACAATCAGCCCCAGCATTTT. Filled out from reference TRBV7-9 and TRBJ1-5, the complete variable domain reads DTGVSQNPRHKITKRGQNVTFRCDPISEHNRLYWYRQTLGQGPEFLTYFQNEAQLEKSRLLSDRFSAERPKGSFSTLEIQRTEQGDSAMYLCASSLSGDNQPQHFGDGTRLSIL.

This clone came up a few times. The chain recombines TRBV6-1 with TRBJ1-2; weak D call: TRBD1 (6 bases). CDR3 length: 12 amino acids. Germline assignment: CDR1 MNHNS and CDR2 SASEGT. V lost 6 bases to trimming and J lost 5 bases, with 10 bases between them. The chain's CDR3 is CASSLGAYGYTF. CDR3 coding DNA: TGTGCCAGCAGCTTGGGGGCATATGGCTACACCTTC.